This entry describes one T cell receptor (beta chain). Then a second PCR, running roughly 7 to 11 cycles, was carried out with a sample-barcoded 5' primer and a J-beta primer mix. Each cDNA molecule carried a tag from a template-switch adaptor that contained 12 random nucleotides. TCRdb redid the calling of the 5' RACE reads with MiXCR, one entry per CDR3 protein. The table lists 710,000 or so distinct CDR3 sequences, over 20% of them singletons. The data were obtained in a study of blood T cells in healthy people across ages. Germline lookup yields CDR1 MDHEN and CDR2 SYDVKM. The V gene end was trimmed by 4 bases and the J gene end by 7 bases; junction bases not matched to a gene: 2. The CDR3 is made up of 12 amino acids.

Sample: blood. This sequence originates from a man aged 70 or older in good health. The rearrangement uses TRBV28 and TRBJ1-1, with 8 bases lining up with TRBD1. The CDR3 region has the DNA TGTGCCAGCAGTTCACAGGGGGTTGAAGCTTTCTTT. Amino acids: CASSSQGVEAFF.